One and the same sample provided the 30 T cell receptor beta chains below, sequenced in a study of spatial heterogeneity in lung cancer. Time point indicated: sample taken at primary tumor resection. Sequencing of whole RNA from tumor, nontumor lung or frozen PBMC involved no sorting. Each CDR3 protein is one row after TCRdb ran MiXCR on the 5' RACE reads. The repertoire includes approximately 11,000 distinct CDR3 sequences, 3% to 4% of them detected once, and around 50% sits in the top ten. The source material was PBMCs, sampled at surgery. These receptors were collected from a female donor with early-stage non-small cell lung cancer.

This clonotype has ten or more counts. This beta chain represents an off-target read in a library built for alpha chains; its size is of limited meaning. This chain connects TRBV9 to TRBJ2-1; 11 positions agree with TRBD2. V lost 0 bases to trimming and J lost 7 bases; unmatched junction nucleotides: 12. The CDR3 sequence is 18 residues long. The germline gives CDR1 SGDLS, CDR2 YYNGEE. The CDR3 region has the DNA TGTGCCAGCAGCGTAGATACTAGCGGGAGTACTGCGGGGAATGAGCAGTTCTTC. Translated, it gives CASSVDTSGSTAGNEQFF.

This clonotype was seen ten or more times. This beta chain is a stray sequence in a library constructed for alpha chains; its clone size is not meaningful. The J gene is TRBJ1-6, the V gene TRBV6-5, with 9 bases fitting TRBD1. Trimming removed 5 bases from V and 8 bases from J; junction bases left unmatched: 10. CDR3 length: 16 residues. The germline V gene encodes CDR1 MNHEY and CDR2 SVGAGI. The CDR3 protein is CASSPTGQGIYSPLHF. Here the CDR3 DNA reads TGTGCCAGCAGTCCCACGGGACAGGGAATTTATTCACCCCTCCACTTT.

This clonotype came up many times. Because this beta chain is a stray read in a library intended to capture alpha chains, its abundance should not be given much weight. This chain's CDR3 is CSPWTTAGEQFF. The CDR3 DNA reads TGCAGCCCGTGGACTACCGCAGGAGAGCAGTTCTTC. The chain recombines TRBV29-1 with TRBJ2-1; a possible D gene is TRBD2 (6 bases). With 8 bases removed from V and 10 bases from J, the gap between germline ends came to 18 bases. The CDR3 contains 12 residues. Germline CDR1 SQVTM, CDR2 ANQGSEA.

This clonotype is labeled as medium-sized (0.01 to 0.1%). A library made for alpha chains picked up this beta chain off target, so its size means little. This chain uses TRBV20-1 with TRBJ2-7; 7 bases map to TRBD1. This CDR3 contains 13 residues. Germline V gene data show CDR1 as DFQATT and CDR2 as SNEGSKA (reference sequence). V was clipped by 5 bases and J by 0 bases; unmatched bases: 4. This CDR3 reads CSASRDSSYEQYF. The CDR3 DNA reads TGCAGTGCTTCCCGGGACAGCTCCTACGAGCAGTACTTC.

This clonotype was recorded many times. This beta chain is an unintended read in a library built for alpha chains; its size means little. V is TRBV20-1 and J is TRBJ2-1; TRBD2 matches 9 bases. Germline CDR1 DFQATT, CDR2 SNEGSKA (reference sequence). The CDR3 spans 14 residues. Trimming cost V 3 bases and J 8 bases; bases outside gene matches: 8. For the CDR3, the DNA is TGCAGTGCTAGGGGTCTAGCGGGAACGTATGAGCAGTTCTTC. Its protein product is CSARGLAGTYEQFF.

This clonotype has just a few counts. A library prepared for alpha chains yielded this beta chain as an off-target read; its size is of little meaning. J is TRBJ2-7 and V is TRBV20-1; 10 positions agree with TRBD1. The CDR3 runs to 15 residues. The V and J ends lost 4 bases and 3 bases, in that order; junction bases with no gene match: 9. Germline CDR1 DFQATT, CDR2 SNEGSKA (reference sequence). CDR3 coding DNA: TGCAGTGCTACCCACGGGACAGGGGACTTCTACGAGCAGTACTTC. It encodes CSATHGTGDFYEQYF.

This clonotype was counted ten times or more. This beta chain lies outside the target of a library built for alpha chains; its clone size means little. The chain joins TRBV12-3 or TRBV12-4 to TRBJ2-3; D is possibly TRBD2 (6 bases). V was clipped by 7 bases and J by 2 bases, with 13 bases between them. The CDR3 runs to 14 residues. In DNA form, the CDR3 reads TGTGCCAGCAATCGACAGCGGGTCACAGATACGCAGTATTTT. Amino acid sequence: CASNRQRVTDTQYF.

This clonotype has ten or more counts. As an off-target read in a library built for alpha chains, this beta chain has a frequency of little significance. This chain connects TRBV3-1 to TRBJ1-5, with D maybe TRBD1 (5 bases). Trimming pared 1 base from V and 5 bases from J, leaving 12 bases between. This CDR3 spans 15 amino acids. The germline V gene has CDR1 LGHDT and CDR2 YNNKEL (reference sequence). In DNA form, the CDR3 reads TGTGCCAGCAGCCAAGGATTCGGGGGAGATCAGCCCCAGCATTTT. It translates to CASSQGFGGDQPQHF.

The table lists this clonotype with many counts. This beta chain is a stray read from a library made for alpha chains; its abundance is not meaningful. The chain is built from TRBV5-5 and TRBJ2-2; the match to TRBD2 covers 9 bases. Germline CDR1 reads SGHKS; CDR2 reads YYEKEE (reference sequence). J lost 0 bases, V lost 2 bases, and 8 bases had no gene match. This CDR3 is built from 18 residues. CDR3 region: CASSLFPSGDSNTGELFF. CDR3 in DNA: TGTGCCAGCAGCTTATTTCCTAGCGGGGATTCGAACACCGGGGAGCTGTTTTTT.

This clonotype came up many times. Little can be read into the size of this beta chain, an off-target read in a library designed for alpha chains. This sequence joins TRBV2 and TRBJ2-3; 7 nucleotides match TRBD1. Trimming cost V 6 bases and J 3 bases; bases outside gene matches: 9. This CDR3 is 15 amino acids long. Germline CDR1 SNHLY, CDR2 FYNNEI. The CDR3 DNA reads TGTGCCAGCAGATTACAGGGGAGAGGGACAGATACGCAGTATTTT. Encoded protein: CASRLQGRGTDTQYF.

In its sample, this clonotype was seen many times. This beta chain is a stray sequence in a library constructed for alpha chains; its clone size is not meaningful. The genes are TRBV2 and TRBJ1-2; no reliable D call. Germline assignment: CDR1 SNHLY and CDR2 FYNNEI. With 3 bases removed from V and 8 bases from J, the gap between germline ends came to 7 bases. The CDR3 contains 11 residues. Here the CDR3 reads CASSDFVGYTF. The CDR3 region has the DNA TGTGCCAGCAGTGACTTCGTCGGCTACACCTTC.

This clonotype has a count of ten or more. This beta chain is a stray sequence in a library constructed for alpha chains; its clone size is not meaningful. The chain couples TRBV7-8 to TRBJ1-5; D remains unclear. CDR3 size: 16 residues. Between the trimmed V and J ends, which lost 5 bases and 2 bases, there was a span of 16 bases. From germline, CDR1 is SGHVS and CDR2 FQNEAQ. The DNA for the CDR3 is TGTGCCAGCAGCCCCGGTGTGAGCGGCGGCAATCAGCCCCAGCATTTT. Residues: CASSPGVSGGNQPQHF.

This clonotype was counted a few times. A library made for alpha chains picked up this beta chain off target, so its size means little. The J gene is TRBJ2-1, the V gene TRBV13; the D gene is possibly TRBD2 (6 bases). The CDR3 sequence is 14 residues long. V dropped 1 base and J dropped 9 bases, with 13 bases sitting between them. Germline V gene data show CDR1 as PRHDT and CDR2 as FYEKMQ (reference sequence). Here the CDR3 reads CASSLDGSRVEQFF. The CDR3 DNA sequence: TGTGCCAGCAGCTTAGACGGGAGTAGGGTTGAGCAGTTCTTC.

Comments on this clonotype: This beta chain represents an off-target read in a library built for alpha chains; its size is of limited meaning. The CDR3 nucleotides read TGTGCCAGCAGCCGTGGGGGCGGGGGAGGCTACAATGAGCAGTTCTTC. Encoded protein: CASSRGGGGGYNEQFF. V and J are TRBV11-2 and TRBJ2-1; maybe TRBD2 (7 bases). The ends were cut back, 5 bases at V and 3 bases at J, with 17 bases in the middle. Germline lookup yields CDR1 SGHAT and CDR2 FQNNGV. The CDR3 length is 16 residues.

This clonotype was recorded many times. As an off-target read in a library built for alpha chains, this beta chain has a frequency of little significance. V gene TRBV20-1 combines with J gene TRBJ2-3, with D possibly being TRBD1 or TRBD2 (6 bases each). CDR3 length equals 12 residues. V was trimmed by 4 bases and J by 8 bases, leaving 13 bases between them. CDR1 and CDR2 from the germline V gene are DFQATT and SNEGSKA (reference sequence). The CDR3 bases are TGCAGTGCTACCACCGAGGGGGGTACGCAGTATTTT. It is translated as CSATTEGGTQYF.

This clonotype occurred many times. This beta chain is an unintended read in a library built for alpha chains; its size means little. This chain joins TRBV6-2 or TRBV6-3 and TRBJ2-7; no definite D call. Trimming cost V 5 bases and J 6 bases, with 8 bases left between them. The CDR3 has 11 residues. CDR1 is MNHEY and CDR2 is SVGEGT in the germline V gene. CDR3 bases: TGTGCCAGCAGTCGCACTACCGAGCAGTACTTC. Translation: CASSRTTEQYF.

At least ten counts were recorded for this clonotype. The germline gene is not matched at one end of the junction; a read error may be the cause. The size of this beta chain means little, since it is a stray read in a library made for alpha chains. This CDR3 reads CASSQTGNAGELFF. The CDR3 DNA is TGTGCCAGCAGCCAGACAGGGAACGCCGGGGAGCTGTTTTTT. The chain links TRBV12-3 or TRBV12-4 to TRBJ2-2, with 7 bases identical to TRBD1. The CDR3 length is 14 residues.

There are many counts of this clonotype. The library was built for alpha chains, so this beta chain is an off-target read and its size means little. The V call is TRBV7-2, the J call TRBJ2-1, with 10 bases identical to TRBD2. The germline V gene encodes CDR1 SGHTA and CDR2 FQGNSA. This CDR3 has 14 residues. J gave up 8 bases and V 6 bases, and 7 bases lay outside the gene matches. CDR3 sequence: CASRSGTSADEQFF. The CDR3 DNA reads as TGTGCCAGCAGGTCAGGGACTAGCGCCGATGAGCAGTTCTTC.

This clonotype has at least ten counts. This beta chain is off target for a library built for alpha chains, so its abundance means little. The chain links TRBV5-1 to TRBJ2-5; D is perhaps TRBD1 (5 bases). V shed 1 base and J shed 1 base, with 8 bases lying between them. Germline V CDR1 and CDR2: SGHRS, YFSETQ. The CDR3 totals 14 residues. This chain's CDR3 is CASSLTGSQETQYF. CDR3 in DNA: TGCGCCAGCAGCTTGACAGGTTCCCAAGAGACCCAGTACTTC.

The table lists this clonotype with many counts. The library was designed around alpha chains, so this beta chain is a stray read whose abundance carries little weight. The chain couples TRBV7-6 to TRBJ2-5; D may be TRBD2 (6 bases). The CDR3 totals 16 residues. V gave up 0 bases and J gave up 1 base, with 12 bases separating them. Per the germline V gene, CDR1 is SGHVS and CDR2 is FNYEAQ. The CDR3 loop reads CASSLAAGPPQETQYF. The CDR3 DNA follows: TGTGCCAGCAGCTTAGCGGCGGGGCCTCCCCAAGAGACCCAGTACTTC.

This clonotype was counted at least ten times. A library made for alpha chains picked up this beta chain off target, so its size means little. The rearrangement uses TRBV6-2 or TRBV6-3 and TRBJ2-5; 7 bases align to TRBD2. V shed 2 bases, J shed 3 bases, and the junction held 3 bases outside the gene matches. CDR1 is MNHEY and CDR2 is SVGEGT in the germline V gene. The CDR3 is 14 amino acids. The CDR3 loop is CASSYGGTKETQYF. CDR3 in DNA: TGTGCCAGCAGTTACGGAGGGACTAAAGAGACCCAGTACTTC.

This clonotype was seen many times. For a library built for alpha chains, this beta chain is a stray read; little rests on its size. V gene TRBV28 combines with J gene TRBJ2-7; 9 bases agree with TRBD2. This CDR3 is built from 15 residues. The ends lost 2 bases at V and 1 base at J; junction bases unmatched: 3. In germline, CDR1 is MDHEN, CDR2 SYDVKM. CDR3 amino acids: CASSLGGRGSYEQYF. The CDR3 nucleotides read TGTGCCAGCAGTTTAGGCGGGAGGGGGTCCTACGAGCAGTACTTC.

This clonotype was seen a handful of times. The library was designed around alpha chains, so this beta chain is a stray read whose abundance carries little weight. V is TRBV19 and J is TRBJ1-5; the match to TRBD1 covers 9 bases. This CDR3 contains 17 residues. J lost 2 bases, V lost 5 bases, and 10 bases had no gene match. The germline gives CDR1 LNHDA, CDR2 SQIVND (reference sequence). The CDR3 DNA reads as TGTGCCAGTAGTGTAACCCGGGACAGGGTTGGCAATCAGCCCCAGCATTTT. This gives the protein CASSVTRDRVGNQPQHF.

This clonotype has at least ten counts. Found in a library prepared for alpha chains, this beta chain is an off-target read, and its abundance has little meaning. This chain connects TRBV12-3 or TRBV12-4 to TRBJ1-1, with D possibly matching TRBD1 (6 bases). V lost 4 bases and J 4 bases, leaving 16 bases between the germline ends. The CDR3 consists of 15 residues. The CDR3 region is CASSWYGGRGTEAFF. CDR3 nucleotides: TGTGCCAGCAGTTGGTACGGGGGCCGTGGCACTGAAGCTTTCTTT.

In its sample, this clonotype was seen many times. This beta chain represents an off-target read in a library built for alpha chains; its size is of limited meaning. The chain employs TRBV7-8 and TRBJ2-2; the match to TRBD1 covers 7 bases. The V gene's germline CDR1 is SGHVS and CDR2 FQNEAQ. This CDR3 has 14 amino acids. Losses at the gene ends were 5 bases for V and 5 bases for J; bases not matched to a gene: 5. The CDR3 is CASSPMGQTGELFF. The CDR3 coding sequence is TGTGCCAGCAGCCCGATGGGACAGACCGGGGAGCTGTTTTTT. The variable domain in full, completed from reference TRBV7-8 and TRBJ2-2, reads GAGVSQSPRYKVAKRGQDVALRCDPISGHVSLFWYQQALGQGPEFLTYFQNEAQLDKSGLPSDRFFAERPEGSVSTLKIQRTQQEDSAVYLCASSPMGQTGELFFGEGSRLTVL.

There are many counts of this clonotype. Since it is a stray read in a library aimed at alpha chains, this beta chain has a size that is not meaningful. The rearrangement links TRBV11-1 to TRBJ2-4, with no clear D. This CDR3 is 13 amino acids long. V dropped 5 bases and J dropped 8 bases, with 13 bases sitting between them. The germline V gene encodes CDR1 SGHAT and CDR2 FQDESV (reference sequence). CDR3 nucleotides: TGTGCCAGCAGCAAGAACGAACGGGACATTCAGTACTTC. It codes for CASSKNERDIQYF. Supplemented by reference TRBV11-1 and TRBJ2-4, the full variable domain reads EAEVAQSPRYKITEKSQAVAFWCDPISGHATLYWYRQILGQGPELLVQFQDESVVDDSQLPKDRFSAERLKGVDSTLKIQPAELGDSAMYLCASSKNERDIQYFGAGTRLSVL.

This clonotype was found many times. The library was built for alpha chains, so this beta chain is an off-target read and its size means little. The chain uses TRBV29-1 and TRBJ2-2; TRBD1 aligns across 8 bases. This CDR3 region has 14 residues. CDR1 and CDR2 (germline): SQVTM, ANQGSEA. Germline trimming cut 7 bases from V and 0 bases from J; bases unmatched to any gene: 4. CDR3 nucleotide sequence: TGCAGCGCGACAGGGGCCGCGAACACCGGGGAGCTGTTTTTT. This codes for CSATGAANTGELFF.

Ten or more counts support this clonotype. Since it is a stray read in a library aimed at alpha chains, this beta chain has a size that is not meaningful. The V gene is TRBV20-1, the J gene TRBJ1-5; possibly TRBD1 for D (6 bases). CDR1 and CDR2 from the germline V gene are DFQATT and SNEGSKA (reference sequence). V dropped 3 bases and J dropped 4 bases, with 10 bases sitting between them. This CDR3 has 13 residues. The CDR3 nucleotides read TGCAGTGCTAGTTCAGGGGCGAATCAGCCCCAGCATTTT. Translating gives CSASSGANQPQHF.

By proportion, this clonotype is medium-sized. A library made for alpha chains picked up this beta chain off target, so its size means little. The chain is built from TRBV5-1 and TRBJ2-7; tentatively, D is TRBD2 (5 bases). Trimming removed 3 bases at V and 5 bases at J, with 12 bases between. Germline CDR1 reads SGHRS; CDR2 reads YFSETQ. The CDR3 is 13 amino acids. The CDR3 bases are TGCGCCAGCAGCTCCGGACTCGTCGACGAGCAGTACTTC. Amino acid sequence: CASSSGLVDEQYF.

This clonotype came up many times. Within a library made for alpha chains, this beta chain is off target, and its count is uninformative. The V and J genes are TRBV19 and TRBJ2-1, with TRBD1 matching over 9 bases. Germline CDR1 is LNHDA and CDR2 is SQIVND (reference sequence). There are 14 residues in the CDR3. Trimming took 10 bases from V and 2 from J; bases not matched to a gene: 6. The CDR3 spells CATQDRGAYNEQFF. CDR3 coding DNA: TGTGCCACCCAAGACAGGGGGGCCTACAATGAGCAGTTCTTC.